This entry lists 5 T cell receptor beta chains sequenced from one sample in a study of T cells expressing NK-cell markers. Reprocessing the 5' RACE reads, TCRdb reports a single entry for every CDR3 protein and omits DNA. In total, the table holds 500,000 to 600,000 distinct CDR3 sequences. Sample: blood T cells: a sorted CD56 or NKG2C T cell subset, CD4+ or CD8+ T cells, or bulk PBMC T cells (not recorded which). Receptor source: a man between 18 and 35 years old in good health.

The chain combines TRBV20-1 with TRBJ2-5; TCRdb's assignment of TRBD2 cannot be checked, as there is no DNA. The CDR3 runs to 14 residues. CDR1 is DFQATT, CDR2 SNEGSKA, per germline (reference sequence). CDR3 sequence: CSALRGSGRETQYF.

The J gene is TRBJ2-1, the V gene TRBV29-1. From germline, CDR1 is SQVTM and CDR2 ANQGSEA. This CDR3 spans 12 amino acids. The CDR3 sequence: CSVDESSYEQFF.

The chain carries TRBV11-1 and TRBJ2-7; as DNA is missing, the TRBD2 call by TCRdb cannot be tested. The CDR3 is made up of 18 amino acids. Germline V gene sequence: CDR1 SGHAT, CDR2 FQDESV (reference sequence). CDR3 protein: CASSSGGGSSASSYEQYF. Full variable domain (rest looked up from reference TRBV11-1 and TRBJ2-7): EAEVAQSPRYKITEKSQAVAFWCDPISGHATLYWYRQILGQGPELLVQFQDESVVDDSQLPKDRFSAERLKGVDSTLKIQPAELGDSAMYLCASSSGGGSSASSYEQYFGPGTRLTVT.

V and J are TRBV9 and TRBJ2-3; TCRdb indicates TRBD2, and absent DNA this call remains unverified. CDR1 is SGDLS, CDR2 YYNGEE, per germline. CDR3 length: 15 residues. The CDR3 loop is CASTTSGRGADTQYF.

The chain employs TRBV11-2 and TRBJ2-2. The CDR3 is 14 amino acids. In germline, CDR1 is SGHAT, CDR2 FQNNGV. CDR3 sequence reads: CASRMTPNTGELFF.